This T cell receptor beta chain emerged from a study of blood T cell repertoires in COVID-19 (dated by TCRdb to between 2020 and 2021). For the study in its entirety: Samples from collaborators originated in the United States, Italy and Spain and spanned both the acute and convalescent phases of COVID-19. The prospective study material was composed of cDNA or gDNA derived from T cells, B-cell-depleted T cells, or PBMCs. Deeply sampled blood TCRbeta repertoires from subjects exposed to, actively infected with, or recovered from COVID-19 were included in the dataset. A freely available public database, intended as a resource for researchers studying the immune response to SARS-CoV-2, is where the repertoires were released. Samples were obtained from the ongoing ImmuneRACE study (first 160 participants) and from some 1,200 subjects provided by 6 global collaborators. Sample metadata almost always included a de-identified subject ID, COVID-19 status, age in years and sex. HLA class I and class II types, where available, came from metadata supplied by the sample provider rather than from assay-based typing. What the research found in general, with its limitations: How much clinical and demographic metadata was included differed by source and by participant, and the metadata was provided uncurated.

Participants in the prospective study were enrolled through a virtual design, were aged roughly 18 to 100 years, and lived in approximately 25 United States geographic areas. In the prospective study, cohorts were assigned on the basis of participant-reported clinical history obtained from a screening survey and a study questionnaire. For ImmuneRACE Cohort 3, a participant was defined as recovered based on two consecutive negative NP/OP PCR tests, clearance by a healthcare professional, or resolution of symptoms. In the prospective study, whole blood, serum and a nasopharyngeal or oropharyngeal swab were collected from each participant by mobile phlebotomists. Additional blood draws and questionnaires over an approximately two-month period could optionally be provided by prospective study participants. Blood samples from the prospective study were shipped frozen or at room temperature prior to DNA extraction.

TCRbeta CDR3 regions were amplified from genomic DNA by means of the immunoSEQ Assay, a bias-controlled multiplex PCR. Under the source paper's analysis protocol: Nucleated cell counts per sample were estimated from amplification of reference gene primers within the assay. Sequence reads were collapsed and filtered to measure the absolute abundance of every unique TCRbeta CDR3 rearrangement. For each sample, productive Simpson clonality was calculated as the square root of Simpson's diversity index across productive rearrangements. TCRdb carries this immuneACCESS record with in-frame sequences only. Its versions omit some clonotypes, under half of them owing to an unresolved V gene in the studies checked, with the rest unexplained. V, J and clone size reflect that table, while D and trimming were determined from the DNA. Across this sample there are hundreds of thousands of clones, with roughly 90% seen only once. The ten largest make up roughly a tenth of the sample.

Regarding this clone: Its cognate antigen has yet to be identified. Base qualities are missing; no much larger clone stands one base away.

V was cut back by 3 bases and J by 5 bases, leaving a gap of 23 bases between them. The CDR3 has 17 amino acids, counting the end cysteine and phenylalanine. Of all the DNA, just the CDR3 is kept, 51 bases in frame from base 1. For CDR1 and CDR2, the germline V gene (reference sequence) lists LNHDA and SQIVND. The sequence is built from TRBV19 and TRBJ2-7; perhaps TRBD1 is the D gene, with 7 bases matching. This TCR was recovered from a woman between 40 and 50 years old who had recovered from COVID-19. The sequenced sample was PBMCs or T cells enriched from blood (not recorded which). The DNA reads as follows: TGTGCCAGTAGTATGAGGTTCGCGACAGGGACTTCTCACGAGCAGTACTTC. Its translation is CASSMRFATGTSHEQYF. The variable domain in full, with residues beyond the CDR3 obtained from the reference TRBV19 and TRBJ2-7 genes, is DGGITQSPKYLFRKEGQNVTLSCEQNLNHDAMYWYRQDPGQGLRLIYYSQIVNDFQKGDIAEGYSVSREKKESFPLTVTSAQKNPTAFYLCASSMRFATGTSHEQYFGPGTRLTVT.